This entry is about one TCR beta chain. The antigen is not known. The data originate from a study of human T cells and chemical hapten exposure. Points from the study as a whole: Expanded TCRs showed more large CDR3 clusters than pre-sensitization or healthy control sets.

Time point specified: pre-sensitization, week 0. Noted treatment: therapeutic diphenylcyclopropenone sensitization with weekly scalp DPC. Using its own MiXCR run on the RACE reads, TCRdb lists one record per CDR3 protein. Among some 300,000 distinct CDR3 sequences listed, over 5% were seen once. This CDR3 is 15 amino acids long. Per the germline V gene, CDR1 is KGHDR and CDR2 is SFDVKD. Trimming took off 0 bases at V and 1 base at J, with 3 bases between the two ends. Here the sequenced sample was whole blood, taken in connection with sensitization to the hapten diphenylcyclopropenone (DPC). The chain recombines TRBV24-1 with TRBJ2-6, with D hard to call. This sequence was found in a woman between 18 and 29 years old with alopecia areata. Some clones in this sample may be carry-over from other donors' samples. CDR3 in DNA: TGTGCCACCAGTGATTTGACTTCTGGGGCCAACGTCCTGACTTTC. Translated, it gives CATSDLTSGANVLTF.